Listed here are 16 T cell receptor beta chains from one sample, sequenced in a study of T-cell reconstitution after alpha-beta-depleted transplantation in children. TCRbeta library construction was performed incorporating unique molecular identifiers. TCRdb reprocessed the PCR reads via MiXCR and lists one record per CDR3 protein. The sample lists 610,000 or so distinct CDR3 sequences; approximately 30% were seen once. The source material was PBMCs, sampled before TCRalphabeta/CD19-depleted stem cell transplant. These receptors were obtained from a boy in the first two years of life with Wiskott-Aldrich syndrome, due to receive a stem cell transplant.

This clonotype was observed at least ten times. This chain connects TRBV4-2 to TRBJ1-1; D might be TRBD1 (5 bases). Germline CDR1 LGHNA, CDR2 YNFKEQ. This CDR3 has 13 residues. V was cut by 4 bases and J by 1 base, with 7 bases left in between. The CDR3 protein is CASSPRGNTEAFF. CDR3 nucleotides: TGTGCCAGCAGCCCGAGGGGGAACACTGAAGCTTTCTTT.

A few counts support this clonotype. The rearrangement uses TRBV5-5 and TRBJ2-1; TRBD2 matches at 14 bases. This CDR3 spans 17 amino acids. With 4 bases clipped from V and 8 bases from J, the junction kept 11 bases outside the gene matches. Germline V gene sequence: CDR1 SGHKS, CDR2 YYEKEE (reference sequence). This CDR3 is CASSPRGTSGRWDEQFF. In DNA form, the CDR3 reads TGTGCCAGCAGCCCCCGTGGGACTAGCGGGAGATGGGATGAGCAGTTCTTC.

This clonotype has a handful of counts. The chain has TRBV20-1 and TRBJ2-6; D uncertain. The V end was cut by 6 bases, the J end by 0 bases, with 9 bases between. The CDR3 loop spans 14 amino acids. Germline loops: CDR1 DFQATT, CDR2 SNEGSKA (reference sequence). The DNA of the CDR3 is TGCAGTGCGCTTGGCCGCTCTGGGGCCAACGTCCTGACTTTC. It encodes CSALGRSGANVLTF.

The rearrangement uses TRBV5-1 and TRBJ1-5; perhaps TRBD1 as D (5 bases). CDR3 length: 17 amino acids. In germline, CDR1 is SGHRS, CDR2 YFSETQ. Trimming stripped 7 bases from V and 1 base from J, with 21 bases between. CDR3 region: CASPTPGPRDSNQPQHF. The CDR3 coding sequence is TGCGCCAGCCCTACGCCGGGGCCCCGAGACAGCAATCAGCCCCAGCATTTT.

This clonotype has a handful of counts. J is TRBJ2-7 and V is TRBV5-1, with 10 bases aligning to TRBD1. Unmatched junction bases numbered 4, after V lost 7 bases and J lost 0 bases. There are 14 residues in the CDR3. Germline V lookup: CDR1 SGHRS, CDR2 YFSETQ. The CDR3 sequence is CASGWTGGSYEQYF. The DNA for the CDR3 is TGCGCCAGCGGGTGGACAGGGGGCTCCTACGAGCAGTACTTC.

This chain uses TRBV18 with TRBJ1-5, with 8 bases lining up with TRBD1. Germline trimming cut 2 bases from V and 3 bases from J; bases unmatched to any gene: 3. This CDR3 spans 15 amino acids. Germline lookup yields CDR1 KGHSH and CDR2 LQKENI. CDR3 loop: CASSPETGVNQPQHF. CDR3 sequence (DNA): TGTGCCAGCTCACCAGAGACAGGGGTCAATCAGCCCCAGCATTTT.

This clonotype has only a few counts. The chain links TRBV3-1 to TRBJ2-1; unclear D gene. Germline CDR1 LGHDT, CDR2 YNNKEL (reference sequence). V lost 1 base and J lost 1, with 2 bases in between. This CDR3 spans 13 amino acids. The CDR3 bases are TGTGCCAGCAGCCAAGTGTCCTACAATGAGCAGTTCTTC. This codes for CASSQVSYNEQFF.

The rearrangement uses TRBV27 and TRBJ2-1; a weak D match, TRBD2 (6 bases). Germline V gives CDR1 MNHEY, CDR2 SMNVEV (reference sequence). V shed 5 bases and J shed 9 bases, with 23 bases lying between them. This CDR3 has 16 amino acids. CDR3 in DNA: TGTGCCAGCAGTCCCCTTGTCCGGGGGATTACAAGTGAGCAGTTCTTC. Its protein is CASSPLVRGITSEQFF.

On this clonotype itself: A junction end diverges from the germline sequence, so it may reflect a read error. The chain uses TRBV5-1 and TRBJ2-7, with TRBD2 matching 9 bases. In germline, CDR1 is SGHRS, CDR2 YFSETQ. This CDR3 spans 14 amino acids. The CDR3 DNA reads TGTGCCAGCAGCTTCGGCCTAGCGGGGTACGAGCAGTACTTC. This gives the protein CASSFGLAGYEQYF. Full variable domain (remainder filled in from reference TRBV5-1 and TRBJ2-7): KAGVTQTPRYLIKTRGQQVTLSCSPISGHRSVSWYQQTPGQGLQFLFEYFSETQRNKGNFPGRFSGRQFSNSRSEMNVSTLELGDSALYLCASSFGLAGYEQYFGPGTRLTVT.

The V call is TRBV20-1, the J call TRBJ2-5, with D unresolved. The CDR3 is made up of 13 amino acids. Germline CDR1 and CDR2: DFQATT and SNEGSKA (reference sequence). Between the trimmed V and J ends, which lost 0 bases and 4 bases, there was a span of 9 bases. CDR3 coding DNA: TGCAGTGCTAGAGAAGGCGTACTAGAGACCCAGTACTTC. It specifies CSAREGVLETQYF.

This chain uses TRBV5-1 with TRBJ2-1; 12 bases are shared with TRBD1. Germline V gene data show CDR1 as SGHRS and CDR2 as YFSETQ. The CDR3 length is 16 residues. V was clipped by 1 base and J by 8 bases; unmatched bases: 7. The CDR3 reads CASSLLAGTGGDEQFF. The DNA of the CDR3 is TGCGCCAGCAGCTTGTTGGCGGGGACAGGGGGCGATGAGCAGTTCTTC.

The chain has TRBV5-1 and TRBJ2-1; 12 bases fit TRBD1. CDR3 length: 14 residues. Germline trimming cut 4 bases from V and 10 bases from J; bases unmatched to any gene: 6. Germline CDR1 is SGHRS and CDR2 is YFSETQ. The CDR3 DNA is TGCGCCAGCAGCCCGGGACAGGGGGCACGGGAGCAGTTCTTC. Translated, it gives CASSPGQGAREQFF.

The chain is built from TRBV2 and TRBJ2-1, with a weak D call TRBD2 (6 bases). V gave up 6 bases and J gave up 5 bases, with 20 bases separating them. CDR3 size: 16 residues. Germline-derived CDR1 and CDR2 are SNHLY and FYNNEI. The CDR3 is CASRNTGGTSNNEQFF. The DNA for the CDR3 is TGTGCCAGCAGGAATACCGGGGGAACAAGCAACAATGAGCAGTTCTTC.

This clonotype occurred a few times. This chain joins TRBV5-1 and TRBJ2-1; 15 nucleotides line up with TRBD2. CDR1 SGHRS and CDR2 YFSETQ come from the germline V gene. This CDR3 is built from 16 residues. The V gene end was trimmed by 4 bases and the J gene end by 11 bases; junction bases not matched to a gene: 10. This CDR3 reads CASSPGLAGGTMKQFF. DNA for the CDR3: TGCGCCAGCAGCCCGGGACTAGCGGGAGGTACAATGAAGCAGTTCTTC. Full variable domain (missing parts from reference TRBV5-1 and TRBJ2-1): KAGVTQTPRYLIKTRGQQVTLSCSPISGHRSVSWYQQTPGQGLQFLFEYFSETQRNKGNFPGRFSGRQFSNSRSEMNVSTLELGDSALYLCASSPGLAGGTMKQFFGPGTRLTVL.

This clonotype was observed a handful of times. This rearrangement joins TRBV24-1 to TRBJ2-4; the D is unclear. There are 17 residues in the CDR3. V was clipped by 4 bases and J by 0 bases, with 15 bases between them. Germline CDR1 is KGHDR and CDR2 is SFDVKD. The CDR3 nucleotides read TGTGCCACCAGTGACGCTACAACGCTACTAGCCAAAAACATTCAGTACTTC. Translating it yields CATSDATTLLAKNIQYF.

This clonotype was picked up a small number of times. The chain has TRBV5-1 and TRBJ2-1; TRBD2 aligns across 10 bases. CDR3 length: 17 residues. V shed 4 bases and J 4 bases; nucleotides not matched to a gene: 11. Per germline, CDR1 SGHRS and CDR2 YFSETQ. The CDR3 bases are TGCGCCAGCAGCGGGTCGGTACCGGGACTAGCGTACAATGAGCAGTTCTTC. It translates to CASSGSVPGLAYNEQFF.